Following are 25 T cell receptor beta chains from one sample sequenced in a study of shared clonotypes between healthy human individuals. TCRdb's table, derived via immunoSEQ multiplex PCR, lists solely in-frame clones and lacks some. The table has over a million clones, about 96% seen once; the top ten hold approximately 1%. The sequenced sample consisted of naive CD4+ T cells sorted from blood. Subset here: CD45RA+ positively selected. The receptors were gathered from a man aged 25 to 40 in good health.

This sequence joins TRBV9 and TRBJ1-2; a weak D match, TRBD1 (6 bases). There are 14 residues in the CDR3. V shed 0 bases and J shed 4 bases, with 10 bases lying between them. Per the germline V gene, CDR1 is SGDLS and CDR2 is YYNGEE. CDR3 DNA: TGTGCCAGCAGCGTAGCCACAGGGTCCTATGGCTACACCTTC. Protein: CASSVATGSYGYTF. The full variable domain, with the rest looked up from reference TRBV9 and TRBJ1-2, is DSGVTQTPKHLITATGQRVTLRCSPRSGDLSVYWYQQSLDQGLQFLIQYYNGEERAKGNILERFSAQQFPDLHSELNLSSLELGDSALYFCASSVATGSYGYTFGSGTRLTVV.

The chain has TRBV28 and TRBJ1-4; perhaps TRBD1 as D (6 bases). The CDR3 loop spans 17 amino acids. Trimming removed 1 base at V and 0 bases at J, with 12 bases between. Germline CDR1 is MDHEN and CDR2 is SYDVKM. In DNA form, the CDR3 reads TGTGCCAGCAGTTTATATGGTGCAGGGGCAACTAATGAAAAACTGTTTTTT. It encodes CASSLYGAGATNEKLFF.

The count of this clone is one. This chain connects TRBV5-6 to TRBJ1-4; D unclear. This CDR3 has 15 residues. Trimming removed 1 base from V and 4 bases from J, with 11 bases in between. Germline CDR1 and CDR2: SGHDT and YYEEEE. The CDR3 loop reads CASSLSGLINEKLFF. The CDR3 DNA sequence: TGTGCCAGCAGCTTGAGTGGACTGATTAATGAAAAACTGTTTTTT.

The CDR3 DNA sequence: TGTGCCACAAAACTAAGACTAGCGGGAGTGCAAGATACGCAGTATTTT. Translation: CATKLRLAGVQDTQYF. The V and J genes are TRBV28 and TRBJ2-3, with TRBD2 identical over 12 bases. The CDR3 extends over 16 amino acids. The germline CDR1 and CDR2 sequences are MDHEN and SYDVKM. Germline trimming cut 10 bases from V and 5 bases from J; bases unmatched to any gene: 13. Full variable domain (outside the CDR3, taken from reference TRBV28 and TRBJ2-3): DVKVTQSSRYLVKRTGEKVFLECVQDMDHENMFWYRQDPGLGLRLIYFSYDVKMKEKGDIPEGYSVSREKKERFSLILESASTNQTSMYLCATKLRLAGVQDTQYFGPGTRLTVL.

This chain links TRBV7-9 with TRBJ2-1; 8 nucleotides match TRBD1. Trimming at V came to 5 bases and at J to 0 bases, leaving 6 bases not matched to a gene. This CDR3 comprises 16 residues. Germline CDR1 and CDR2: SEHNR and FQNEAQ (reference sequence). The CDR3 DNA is TGTGCCAGCAGCACATACAGGGGGAGCTCCTACAATGAGCAGTTCTTC. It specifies CASSTYRGSSYNEQFF.

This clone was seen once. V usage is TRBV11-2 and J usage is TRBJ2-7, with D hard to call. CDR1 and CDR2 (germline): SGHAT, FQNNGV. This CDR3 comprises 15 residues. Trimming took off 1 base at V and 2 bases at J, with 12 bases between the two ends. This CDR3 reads CASSLAGQNPYEQYF. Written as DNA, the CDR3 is TGTGCCAGCAGCTTAGCAGGCCAGAATCCCTACGAGCAGTACTTC. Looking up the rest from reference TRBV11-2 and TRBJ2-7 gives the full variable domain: EAGVAQSPRYKIIEKRQSVAFWCNPISGHATLYWYQQILGQGPKLLIQFQNNGVVDDSQLPKDRFSAERLKGVDSTLKIQPAKLEDSAVYLCASSLAGQNPYEQYFGPGTRLTVT.

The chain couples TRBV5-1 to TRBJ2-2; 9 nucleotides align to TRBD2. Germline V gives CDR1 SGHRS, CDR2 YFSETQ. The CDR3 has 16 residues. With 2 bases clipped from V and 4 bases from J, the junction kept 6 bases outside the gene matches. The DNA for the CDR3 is TGCGCCAGCAGCTTAGGTAGCGGGAGTATCACCGGGGAGCTGTTTTTT. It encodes CASSLGSGSITGELFF.

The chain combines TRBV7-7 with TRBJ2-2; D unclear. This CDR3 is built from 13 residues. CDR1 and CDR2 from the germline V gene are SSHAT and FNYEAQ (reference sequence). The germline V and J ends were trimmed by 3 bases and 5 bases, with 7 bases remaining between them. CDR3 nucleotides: TGTGCCAGCAGCTTCGCTGGAACCGGGGAGCTGTTTTTT. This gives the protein CASSFAGTGELFF.

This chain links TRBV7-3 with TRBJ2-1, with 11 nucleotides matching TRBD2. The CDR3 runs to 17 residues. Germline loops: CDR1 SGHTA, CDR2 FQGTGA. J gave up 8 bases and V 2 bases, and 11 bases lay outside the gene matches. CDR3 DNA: TGTGCCAGCAGCTTAGTCCAGTTAGCGGGAGGGCCTGATGAGCAGTTCTTC. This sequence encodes CASSLVQLAGGPDEQFF. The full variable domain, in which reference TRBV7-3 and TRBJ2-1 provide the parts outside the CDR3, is GAGVSQTPSNKVTEKGKYVELRCDPISGHTALYWYRQSLGQGPEFLIYFQGTGAADDSGLPNDRFFAVRPEGSVSTLKIQRTERGDSAVYLCASSLVQLAGGPDEQFFGPGTRLTVL.

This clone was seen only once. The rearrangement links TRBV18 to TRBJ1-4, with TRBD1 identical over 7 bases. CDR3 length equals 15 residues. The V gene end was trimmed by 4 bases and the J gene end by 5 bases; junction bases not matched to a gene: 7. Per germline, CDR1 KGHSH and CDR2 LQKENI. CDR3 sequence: CASSLLQGSNEKLFF. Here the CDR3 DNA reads TGTGCCAGCTCACTATTACAGGGGTCAAATGAAAAACTGTTTTTT.

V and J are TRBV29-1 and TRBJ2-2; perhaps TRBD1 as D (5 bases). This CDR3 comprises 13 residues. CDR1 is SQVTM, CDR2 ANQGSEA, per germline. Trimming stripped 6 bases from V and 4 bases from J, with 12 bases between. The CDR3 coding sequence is TGCAGCGTGGTACGACAGATCACCGGGGAGCTGTTTTTT. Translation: CSVVRQITGELFF.

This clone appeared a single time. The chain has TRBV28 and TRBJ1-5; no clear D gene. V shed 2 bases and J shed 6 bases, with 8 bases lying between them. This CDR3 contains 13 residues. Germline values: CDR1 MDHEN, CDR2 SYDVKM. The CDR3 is CASSLAGPQPQHF. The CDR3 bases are TGTGCCAGCAGTTTAGCTGGGCCTCAGCCCCAGCATTTT.

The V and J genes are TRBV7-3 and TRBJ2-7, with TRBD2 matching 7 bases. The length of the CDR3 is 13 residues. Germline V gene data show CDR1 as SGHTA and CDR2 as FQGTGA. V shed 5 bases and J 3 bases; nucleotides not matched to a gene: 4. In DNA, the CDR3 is TGTGCCAGCAGCGCGGGAGTCGGCTACGAGCAGTACTTC. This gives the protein CASSAGVGYEQYF.

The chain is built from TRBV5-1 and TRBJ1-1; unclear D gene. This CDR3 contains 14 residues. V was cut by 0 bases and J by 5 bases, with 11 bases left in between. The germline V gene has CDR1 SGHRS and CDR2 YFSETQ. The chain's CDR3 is CASSLEVRSTEAFF. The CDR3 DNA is TGCGCCAGCAGCTTGGAGGTCAGGAGTACTGAAGCTTTCTTT.

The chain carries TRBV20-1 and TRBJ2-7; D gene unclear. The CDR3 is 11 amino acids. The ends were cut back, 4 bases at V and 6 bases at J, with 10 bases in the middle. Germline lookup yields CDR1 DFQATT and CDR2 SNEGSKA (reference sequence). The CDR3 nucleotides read TGCAGTGCTAAGTTCCCCCTCGAGCAGTACTTC. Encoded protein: CSAKFPLEQYF.

The CDR3 DNA sequence: TGTGCCATCAAAAGGACTAGCGTTTACAATGAGCAGTTCTTC. Translating gives CAIKRTSVYNEQFF. The chain is built from TRBV5-4 and TRBJ2-1, with TRBD2 matching over 9 bases. This CDR3 contains 14 residues. CDR1 and CDR2 from the germline V gene are SGHNT and YYREEE (reference sequence). V was clipped by 9 bases and J by 4 bases; unmatched bases: 8. The full variable domain, completed using reference TRBV5-4 and TRBJ2-1, is ETGVTQSPTHLIKTRGQQVTLRCSSQSGHNTVSWYQQALGQGPQFIFQYYREEENGRGNFPPRFSGLQFPNYSSELNVNALELDDSALYLCAIKRTSVYNEQFFGPGTRLTVL.

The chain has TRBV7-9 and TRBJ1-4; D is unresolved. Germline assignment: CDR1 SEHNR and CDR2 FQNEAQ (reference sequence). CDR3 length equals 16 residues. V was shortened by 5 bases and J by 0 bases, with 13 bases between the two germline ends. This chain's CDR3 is CASSPRTLATNEKLFF. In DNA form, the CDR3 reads TGTGCCAGCAGCCCCCGGACCCTTGCAACTAATGAAAAACTGTTTTTT.

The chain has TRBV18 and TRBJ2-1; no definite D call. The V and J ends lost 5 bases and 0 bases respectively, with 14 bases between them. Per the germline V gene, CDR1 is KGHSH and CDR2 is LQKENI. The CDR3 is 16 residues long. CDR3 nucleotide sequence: TGTGCCAGCTCAAGCCTCACCCCGAGCTCCTACAATGAGCAGTTCTTC. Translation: CASSSLTPSSYNEQFF.

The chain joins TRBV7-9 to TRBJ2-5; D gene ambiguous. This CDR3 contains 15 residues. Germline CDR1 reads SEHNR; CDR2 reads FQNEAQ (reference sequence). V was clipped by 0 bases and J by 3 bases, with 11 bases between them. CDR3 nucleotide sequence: TGTGCCAGCAGCTTAGCGGATCTTACCAAAGAGACCCAGTACTTC. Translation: CASSLADLTKETQYF. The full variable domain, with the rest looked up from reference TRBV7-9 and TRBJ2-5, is DTGVSQNPRHKITKRGQNVTFRCDPISEHNRLYWYRQTLGQGPEFLTYFQNEAQLEKSRLLSDRFSAERPKGSFSTLEIQRTEQGDSAMYLCASSLADLTKETQYFGPGTRLLVL.

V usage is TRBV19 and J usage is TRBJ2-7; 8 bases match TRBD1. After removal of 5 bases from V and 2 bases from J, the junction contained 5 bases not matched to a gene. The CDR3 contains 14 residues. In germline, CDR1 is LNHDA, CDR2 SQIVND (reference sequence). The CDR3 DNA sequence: TGTGCCAGTAGTGTCACAGGGGGAGCCTACGAGCAGTACTTC. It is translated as CASSVTGGAYEQYF.

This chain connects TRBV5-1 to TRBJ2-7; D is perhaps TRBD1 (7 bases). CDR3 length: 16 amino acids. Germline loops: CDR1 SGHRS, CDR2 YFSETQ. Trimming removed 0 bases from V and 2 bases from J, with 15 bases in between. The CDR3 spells CASSLVSQGGTYEQYF. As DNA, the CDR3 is TGCGCCAGCAGCTTGGTGTCGCAGGGGGGAACCTACGAGCAGTACTTC.

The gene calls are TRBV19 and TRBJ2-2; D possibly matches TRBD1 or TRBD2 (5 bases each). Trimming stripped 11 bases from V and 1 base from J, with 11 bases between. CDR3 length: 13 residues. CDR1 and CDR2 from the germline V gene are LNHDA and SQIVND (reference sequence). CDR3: CAAGTVNTGELFF. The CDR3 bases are TGTGCCGCAGGGACGGTGAACACCGGGGAGCTGTTTTTT.

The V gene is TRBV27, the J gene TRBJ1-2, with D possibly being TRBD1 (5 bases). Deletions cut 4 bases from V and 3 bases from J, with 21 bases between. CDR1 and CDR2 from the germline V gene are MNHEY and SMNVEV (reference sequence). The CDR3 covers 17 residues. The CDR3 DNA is TGTGCCAGCAGTTCTCCGGGACCTTCTGGAGTTTACTATGGCTACACCTTC. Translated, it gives CASSSPGPSGVYYGYTF.

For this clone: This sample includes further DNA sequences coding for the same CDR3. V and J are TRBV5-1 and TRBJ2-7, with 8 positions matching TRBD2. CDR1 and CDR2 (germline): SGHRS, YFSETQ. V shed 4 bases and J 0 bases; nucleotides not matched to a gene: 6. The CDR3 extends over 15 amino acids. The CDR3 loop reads CASSPTSGSSYEQYF. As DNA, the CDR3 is TGCGCCAGCAGCCCCACTAGCGGCAGCTCCTACGAGCAGTACTTC. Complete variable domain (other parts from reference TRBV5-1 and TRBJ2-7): KAGVTQTPRYLIKTRGQQVTLSCSPISGHRSVSWYQQTPGQGLQFLFEYFSETQRNKGNFPGRFSGRQFSNSRSEMNVSTLELGDSALYLCASSPTSGSSYEQYFGPGTRLTVT.

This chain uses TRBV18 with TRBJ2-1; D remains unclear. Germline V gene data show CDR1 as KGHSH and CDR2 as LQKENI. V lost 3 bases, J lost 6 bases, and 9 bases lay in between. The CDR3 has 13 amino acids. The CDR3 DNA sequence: TGTGCCAGCTCACCGGTGGGGTTCAATGAGCAGTTCTTC. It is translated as CASSPVGFNEQFF.